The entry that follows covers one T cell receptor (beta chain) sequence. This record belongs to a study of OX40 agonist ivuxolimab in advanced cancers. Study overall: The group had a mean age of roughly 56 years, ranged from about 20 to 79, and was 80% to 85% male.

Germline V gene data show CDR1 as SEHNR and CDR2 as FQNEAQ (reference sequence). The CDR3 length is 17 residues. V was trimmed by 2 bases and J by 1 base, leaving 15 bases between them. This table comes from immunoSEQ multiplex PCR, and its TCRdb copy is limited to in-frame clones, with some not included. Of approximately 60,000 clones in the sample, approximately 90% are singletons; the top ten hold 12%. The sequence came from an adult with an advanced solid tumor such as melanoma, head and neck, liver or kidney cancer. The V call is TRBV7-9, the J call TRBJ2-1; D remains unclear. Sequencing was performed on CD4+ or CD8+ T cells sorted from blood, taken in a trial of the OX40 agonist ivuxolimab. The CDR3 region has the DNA TGTGCCAGCAGCTTATATGGGGTGGGCTTATCCTACAATGAGCAGTTCTTC. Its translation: CASSLYGVGLSYNEQFF.